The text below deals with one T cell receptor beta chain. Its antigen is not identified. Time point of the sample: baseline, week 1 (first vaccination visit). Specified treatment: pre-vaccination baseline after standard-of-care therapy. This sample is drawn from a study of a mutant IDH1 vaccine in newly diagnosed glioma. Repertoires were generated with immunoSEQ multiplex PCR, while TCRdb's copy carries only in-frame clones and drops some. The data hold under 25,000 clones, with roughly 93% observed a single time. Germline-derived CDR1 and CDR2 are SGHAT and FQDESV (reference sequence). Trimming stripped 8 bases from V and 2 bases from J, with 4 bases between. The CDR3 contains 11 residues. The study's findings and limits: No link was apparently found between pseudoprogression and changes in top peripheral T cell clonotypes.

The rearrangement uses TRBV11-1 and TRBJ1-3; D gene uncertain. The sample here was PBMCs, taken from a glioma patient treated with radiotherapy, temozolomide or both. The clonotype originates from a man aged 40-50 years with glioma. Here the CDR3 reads CASETGNTIYF. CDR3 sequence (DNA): TGTGCCAGCGAAACTGGAAACACCATATATTTT.